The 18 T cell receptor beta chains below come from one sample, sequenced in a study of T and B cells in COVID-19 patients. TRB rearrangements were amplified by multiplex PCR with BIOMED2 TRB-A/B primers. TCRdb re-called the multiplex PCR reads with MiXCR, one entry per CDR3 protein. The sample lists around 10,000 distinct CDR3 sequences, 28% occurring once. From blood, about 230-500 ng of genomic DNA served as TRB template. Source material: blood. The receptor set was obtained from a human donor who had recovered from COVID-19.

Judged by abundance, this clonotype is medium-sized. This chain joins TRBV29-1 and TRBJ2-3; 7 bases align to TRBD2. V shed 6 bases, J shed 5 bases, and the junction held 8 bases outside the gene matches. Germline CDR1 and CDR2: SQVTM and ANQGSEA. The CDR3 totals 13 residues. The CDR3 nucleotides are TGCAGCGTGGCCCCCAGCGGGGTAGATACGCAGTATTTT. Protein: CSVAPSGVDTQYF.

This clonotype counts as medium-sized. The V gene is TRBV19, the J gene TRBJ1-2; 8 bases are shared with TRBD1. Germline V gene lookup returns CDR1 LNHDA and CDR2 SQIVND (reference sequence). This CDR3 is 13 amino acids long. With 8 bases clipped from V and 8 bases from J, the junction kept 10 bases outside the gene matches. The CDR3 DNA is TGTGCCAGTCAAAGGGGCCAGGGGGCCGGCTACACCTTC. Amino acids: CASQRGQGAGYTF. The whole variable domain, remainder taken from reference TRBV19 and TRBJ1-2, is DGGITQSPKYLFRKEGQNVTLSCEQNLNHDAMYWYRQDPGQGLRLIYYSQIVNDFQKGDIAEGYSVSREKKESFPLTVTSAQKNPTAFYLCASQRGQGAGYTFGSGTRLTVV.

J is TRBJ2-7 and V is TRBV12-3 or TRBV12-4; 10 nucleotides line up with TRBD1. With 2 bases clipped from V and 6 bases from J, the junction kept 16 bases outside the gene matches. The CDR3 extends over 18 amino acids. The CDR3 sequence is CASSLSYTRQGASSEQYF. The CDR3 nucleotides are TGTGCCAGCAGTTTAAGTTATACAAGACAGGGGGCAAGCTCCGAGCAGTACTTC.

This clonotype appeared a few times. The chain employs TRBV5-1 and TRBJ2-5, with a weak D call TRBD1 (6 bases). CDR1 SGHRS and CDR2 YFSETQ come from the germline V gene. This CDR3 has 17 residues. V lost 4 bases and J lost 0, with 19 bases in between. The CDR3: CASSPGLTTGYQETQYF. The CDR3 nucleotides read TGCGCCAGCAGCCCAGGATTGACAACAGGGTACCAAGAGACCCAGTACTTC.

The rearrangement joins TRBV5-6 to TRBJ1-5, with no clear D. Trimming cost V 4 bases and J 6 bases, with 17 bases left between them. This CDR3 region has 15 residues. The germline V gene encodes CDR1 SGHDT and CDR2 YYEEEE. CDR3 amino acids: CASSPSRWGGQPQHF. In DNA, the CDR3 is TGTGCCAGCAGCCCCTCAAGGTGGGGAGGTCAGCCCCAGCATTTT.

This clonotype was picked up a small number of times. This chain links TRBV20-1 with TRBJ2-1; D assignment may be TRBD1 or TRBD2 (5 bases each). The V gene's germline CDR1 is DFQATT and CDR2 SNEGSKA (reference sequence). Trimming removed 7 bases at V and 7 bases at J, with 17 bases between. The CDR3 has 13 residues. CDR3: CSGVRGIGNEQFF. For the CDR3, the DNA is TGCAGTGGGGTGAGGGGTATAGGGAATGAGCAGTTCTTC.

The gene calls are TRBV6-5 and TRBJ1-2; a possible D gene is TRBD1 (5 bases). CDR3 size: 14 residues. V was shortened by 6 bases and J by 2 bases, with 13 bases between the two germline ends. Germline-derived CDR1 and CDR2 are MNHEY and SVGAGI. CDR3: CASSAPGVNYGYTF. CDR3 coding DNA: TGTGCCAGCAGCGCCCCGGGGGTCAACTATGGCTACACCTTC.

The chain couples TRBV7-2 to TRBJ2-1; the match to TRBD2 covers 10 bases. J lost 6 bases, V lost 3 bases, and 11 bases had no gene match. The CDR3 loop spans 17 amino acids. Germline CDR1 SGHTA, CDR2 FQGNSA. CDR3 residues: CASSFPGSGRALNEQFF. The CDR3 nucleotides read TGTGCCAGCAGCTTCCCTGGCAGCGGGAGGGCCCTCAATGAGCAGTTCTTC.

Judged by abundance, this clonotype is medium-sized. The CDR3 nucleotides are TGTGCCTGGAGGGCGGACGGAGAAAAACTGTTTTTT. It codes for CAWRADGEKLFF. The rearrangement joins TRBV30 to TRBJ1-4; D is uncertain. CDR1 is GTSNPN and CDR2 is SVGIG in the germline V gene (reference sequence). Trimming removed 3 bases from V and 8 bases from J, with 10 bases in between. The CDR3 spans 12 residues. Combining the CDR3 with reference TRBV30 and TRBJ1-4 gives the whole variable domain SQTIHQWPATLVQPVGSPLSLECTVEGTSNPNLYWYRQAAGRGLQLLFYSVGIGQISSEVPQNLSASRPQDRQFILSSKKLLLSDSGFYLCAWRADGEKLFFGSGTQLSVL.

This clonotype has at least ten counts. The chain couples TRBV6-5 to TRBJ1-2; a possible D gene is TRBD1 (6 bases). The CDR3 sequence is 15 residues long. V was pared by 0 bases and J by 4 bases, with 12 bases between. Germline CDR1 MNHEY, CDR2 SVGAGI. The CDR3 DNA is TGTGCCAGCAGTTACTCGGCAGGGGCGGGCTATGGCTACACCTTC. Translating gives CASSYSAGAGYGYTF.

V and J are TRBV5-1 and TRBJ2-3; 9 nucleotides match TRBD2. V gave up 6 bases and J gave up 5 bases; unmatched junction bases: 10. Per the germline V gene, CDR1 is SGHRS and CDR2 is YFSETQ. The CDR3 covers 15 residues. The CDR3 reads CASNRGREGLDTQYF. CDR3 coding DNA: TGCGCCAGCAATCGCGGGCGGGAGGGATTAGATACGCAGTATTTT.

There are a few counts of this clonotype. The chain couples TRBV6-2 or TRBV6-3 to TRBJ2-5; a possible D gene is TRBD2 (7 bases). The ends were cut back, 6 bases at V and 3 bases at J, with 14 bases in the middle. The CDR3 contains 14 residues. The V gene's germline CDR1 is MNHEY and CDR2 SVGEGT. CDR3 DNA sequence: TGTGCCAGCAGCCACAGGGCGGGGGAAGAGACCCAGTACTTC. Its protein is CASSHRAGEETQYF.

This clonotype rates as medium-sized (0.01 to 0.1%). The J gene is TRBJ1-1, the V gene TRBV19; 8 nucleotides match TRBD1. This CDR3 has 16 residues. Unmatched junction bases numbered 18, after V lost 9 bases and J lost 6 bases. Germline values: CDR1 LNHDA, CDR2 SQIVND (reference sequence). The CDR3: CASRGQPPNERAEAFF. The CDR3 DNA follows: TGTGCCAGCAGGGGGCAGCCCCCGAACGAGAGGGCTGAAGCTTTCTTT.

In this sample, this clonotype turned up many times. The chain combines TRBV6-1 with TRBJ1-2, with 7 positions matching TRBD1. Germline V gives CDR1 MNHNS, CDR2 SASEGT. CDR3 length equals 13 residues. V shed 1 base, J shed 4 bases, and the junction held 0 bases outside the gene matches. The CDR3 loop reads CASSEGTGYGYTF. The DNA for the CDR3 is TGTGCCAGCAGTGAAGGGACAGGCTATGGCTACACCTTC.

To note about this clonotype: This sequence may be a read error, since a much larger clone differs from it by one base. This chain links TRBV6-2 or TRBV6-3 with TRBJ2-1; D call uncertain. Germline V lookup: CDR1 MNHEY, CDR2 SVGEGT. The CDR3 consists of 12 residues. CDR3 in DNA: TGTGCCAGCAGACCTCTAGGGAATGAGCCGTTCTTC. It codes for CASRPLGNEPFF.

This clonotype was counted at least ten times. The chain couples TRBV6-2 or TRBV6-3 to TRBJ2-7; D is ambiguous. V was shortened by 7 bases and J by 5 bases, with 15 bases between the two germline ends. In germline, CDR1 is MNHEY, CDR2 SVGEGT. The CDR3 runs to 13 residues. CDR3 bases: TGTGCCAGCACTCGAACGGAATTTGACGAGCAGTACTTC. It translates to CASTRTEFDEQYF.

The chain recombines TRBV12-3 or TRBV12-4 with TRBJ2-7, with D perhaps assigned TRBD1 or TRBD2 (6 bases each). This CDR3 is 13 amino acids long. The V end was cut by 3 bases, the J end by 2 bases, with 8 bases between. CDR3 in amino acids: CASSFRGAYEQYF. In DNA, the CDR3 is TGTGCCAGCAGTTTTAGGGGGGCCTACGAGCAGTACTTC.

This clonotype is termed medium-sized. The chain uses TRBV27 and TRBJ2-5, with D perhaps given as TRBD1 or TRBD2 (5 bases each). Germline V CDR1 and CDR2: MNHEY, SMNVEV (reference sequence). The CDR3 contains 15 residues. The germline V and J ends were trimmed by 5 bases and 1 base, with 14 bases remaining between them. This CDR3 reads CASSPYRDGQETQYF. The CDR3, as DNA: TGTGCCAGCAGTCCCTATCGGGACGGCCAAGAGACCCAGTACTTC.